The 21 T cell receptor beta chains below all came from one sample that was sequenced in a study of T cells in women clearing cervical HPV infection. TCRdb keeps only in-frame clones here, not all; method: immunoSEQ multiplex PCR. The sample totals about 26,000 clones. The sequencing sample was made of blood buffy coat. The receptors derive from a woman aged 18 to 75 with a cervical HPV16 infection that either progressed to CIN3+ or cleared (not recorded which).

Of note for this clone: The CDR3 goes on 3 residues after the read ends, and that part is filled in from the germline J gene. This chain links TRBV18 with TRBJ1-3; 9 positions agree with TRBD1. Germline CDR1 and CDR2: KGHSH and LQKENI. This CDR3 is built from 16 residues. Partial CDR3 DNA: TGTGCCAGCTCACCCCAGGGACAGGGAGCAGCGACTAGC. Encoded protein: CASSPQGQGAATS. In full, the CDR3 is CASSPQGQGAATSIYF.

A note on this clone: The observed sequence ends 3 residues before the CDR3 terminus, with the missing tail filled in from the germline J gene. The J gene is TRBJ2-2, the V gene TRBV5-1; 7 bases are shared with TRBD1. There are 16 residues in the CDR3. The junction had 4 bases not matched to a gene; V was cut back by 1 base and J by 1 base. Looked up from germline, CDR1 is SGHRS and CDR2 is YFSETQ. The DNA read from the CDR3 is TGCGCCAGCAGCTTGAGTCGGACAGGGAACACCGGGGAG. Protein sequence: CASSLSRTGNTGE. The full CDR3 reads CASSLSRTGNTGELFF. Combining the CDR3 with reference TRBV5-1 and TRBJ2-2 gives the whole variable domain KAGVTQTPRYLIKTRGQQVTLSCSPISGHRSVSWYQQTPGQGLQFLFEYFSETQRNKGNFPGRFSGRQFSNSRSEMNVSTLELGDSALYLCASSLSRTGNTGELFFGEGSRLTVL.

A word on this clone: Read data end 3 residues before the CDR3 end; the end is taken from the germline J gene. This rearrangement joins TRBV7-9 to TRBJ2-7, with unresolved D. The V and J ends lost 5 bases and 3 bases respectively, with 17 bases between them. Per the germline V gene, CDR1 is SEHNR and CDR2 is FQNEAQ (reference sequence). The CDR3 has 15 amino acids. CDR3 in amino acids: CASSRGPSKGYEQYF. CDR3 DNA (partial): TGTGCCAGCAGCCGCGGCCCGTCCAAAGGCTACGAG.

In regard to this clone: One junction end does not reproduce the germline sequence, and a read error may be involved. The read stops 3 residues short of the end of the CDR3; the missing end is completed from the germline J gene. The chain employs TRBV2 and TRBJ2-1; TRBD2 matches at 12 bases. The CDR3 covers 15 residues. CDR1 SNHLY and CDR2 FYNNEI come from the germline V gene. The CDR3 spells CASNELAGGYNEQFF. Partial CDR3 DNA: TGTGCCAGCAATGAACTAGCGGGAGGCTACAATGAG.

Worth noting for this clone: The missing CDR3 end, 3 residues past where the read stops, is filled in from the germline J gene. The chain employs TRBV7-2 and TRBJ1-2; tentative D call: TRBD1 (6 bases). Trimming pared 1 base from V and 6 bases from J, leaving 12 bases between. The CDR3 is made up of 14 amino acids. Germline assignment: CDR1 SGHTA and CDR2 FQGNSA. The CDR3 reads CASSLVDRPHGYTF. The part of the CDR3 DNA that was read is TGTGCCAGCAGCTTAGTGGACAGACCGCATGGC.

Note on this clone: Mismatch with germline at one junction end may stem from a read error. The read finishes 3 residues shy of the CDR3 end, and the germline J gene is used to complete it. The chain is built from TRBV18 and TRBJ1-5, with TRBD1 as a possible D gene (6 bases). The CDR3 totals 14 residues. Germline-derived CDR1 and CDR2 are KGHSH and LQKENI. The DNA read from the CDR3 is TGTGCCAGCTCAAAAGACAGGAGCACTCAGCCC. Translating gives CASSKDRSTQP. The complete CDR3 protein is CASSKDRSTQPQHF.

About this clone itself: The CDR3 end falls 3 residues outside the read, so it is completed with the germline J gene. The gene calls are TRBV5-1 and TRBJ1-3; no reliable D call. This CDR3 has 17 amino acids. V was shortened by 4 bases and J by 0 bases, with 17 bases between the two germline ends. Germline V lookup: CDR1 SGHRS, CDR2 YFSETQ. The CDR3 sequence is CASSPILSDFSGNTIYF. Partial CDR3 DNA: TGCGCCAGCAGCCCAATCTTATCAGATTTCTCTGGAAACACC.

About this clone: Read data end 3 residues before the CDR3 end; the end is taken from the germline J gene. The chain couples TRBV5-8 to TRBJ2-3; D not resolved. The CDR3 is made up of 15 amino acids. V was clipped by 1 base and J by 0 bases, with 9 bases between them. Germline CDR1 reads SGHTS; CDR2 reads YDEGEE. The covered CDR3 bases are TGTGCCAGCAGCTTGATACAGACCAGCACAGATACG. Translating it yields CASSLIQTSTDT. The whole CDR3 protein reads CASSLIQTSTDTQYF.

A note on this clone: The read terminates 3 residues before the CDR3 end, so the remaining end is supplied by the germline J gene. The chain joins TRBV7-2 to TRBJ1-1; D is uncertain. Germline CDR1 reads SGHTA; CDR2 reads FQGNSA. The CDR3 runs to 11 residues. V was pared by 6 bases and J by 7 bases, with 9 bases between. The part of the CDR3 DNA that was read is TGTGCCAGCAGGAGGGTAAATGAA. Its protein product is CASRRVNE. In full, the CDR3 reads CASRRVNEAFF.

Concerning this clone itself: The observed sequence ends 3 residues before the CDR3 terminus, with the missing tail filled in from the germline J gene. This chain uses TRBV5-1 with TRBJ1-4; TRBD1 is a possible D gene (5 bases). The CDR3 length is 13 residues. The germline gives CDR1 SGHRS, CDR2 YFSETQ. The covered CDR3 bases are TGCGCCAGCAGCTTGGCGGGGGAGTCACCA. It encodes CASSLAGESP. The full CDR3 is CASSLAGESPLFF.

Of note for this clone: The observed sequence ends 3 residues before the CDR3 terminus, with the missing tail filled in from the germline J gene. This chain uses TRBV29-1 with TRBJ2-2; a possible D gene is TRBD2 (7 bases). The length of the CDR3 is 14 residues. Germline lookup yields CDR1 SQVTM and CDR2 ANQGSEA. CDR3 DNA, as far as it was read: TGCAGCGTTACGGCCGGGGGGCGCACTGAAAAG. As protein: CSVTAGGRTEK. The entire CDR3 is CSVTAGGRTEKLFF.

Note on this clone: The read ends 3 residues shy of where the CDR3 ends; the end is completed using the germline J gene. The chain employs TRBV18 and TRBJ2-5; 15 positions match TRBD2. CDR1 and CDR2 (germline): KGHSH, LQKENI. The CDR3 is 16 residues long. With 3 bases clipped from V and 6 bases from J, the junction kept 5 bases outside the gene matches. The CDR3 loop reads CASSPQGLAGGQTQYF. The CDR3 DNA, read in part, is TGTGCCAGCTCACCCCAAGGACTAGCGGGGGGGCAGACC.

As concerns this clone: The read terminates 3 residues before the CDR3 end, so the remaining end is supplied by the germline J gene. V usage is TRBV19 and J usage is TRBJ2-2; 7 nucleotides line up with TRBD1. The CDR3 consists of 17 residues. V trimming: 1 base; J trimming: 3 bases; junction bases outside the gene matches: 8. Germline V gene lookup returns CDR1 LNHDA and CDR2 SQIVND (reference sequence). CDR3 protein: CASSIVGQGVYTGELFF. The part of the CDR3 DNA that was read is TGTGCCAGTAGTATAGTTGGGCAGGGGGTATACACCGGGGAG.

Points on this clone: Read sequence stops 3 residues before the CDR3 end, and the germline J gene provides the missing end. The chain carries TRBV12-3 or TRBV12-4 and TRBJ1-2; weak D call: TRBD1 (6 bases). V was cut by 3 bases and J by 4 bases, with 9 bases left in between. The CDR3 runs to 13 residues. CDR3 bases read: TGTGCCAGCAGTTTGCAGGGGCCCTATGGC. It encodes CASSLQGPYG. The full CDR3 sequence reads CASSLQGPYGYTF.

As for this clone: With the read ending 3 residues before the CDR3 end, the germline J gene is used to fill in that end. The chain has TRBV10-2 and TRBJ2-5; 7 nucleotides line up with TRBD2. Germline V gene lookup returns CDR1 WSHSY and CDR2 SAAADI. The CDR3 spans 13 residues. The J segment lost 5 bases and the V segment lost 9 bases, leaving 9 bases of the junction unmatched. The DNA read from the CDR3 is TGCGCCAGTGGGGCTAGCGGATGGGAGACC. It is translated as CASGASGWET. The CDR3 as a whole reads CASGASGWETQYF.

As regards this clone: The observed sequence ends 3 residues before the CDR3 terminus, with the missing tail filled in from the germline J gene. This sequence joins TRBV3-1 (or the pseudogene TRBV3-2) and TRBJ2-1; D unclear. CDR3 size: 15 residues. In germline, CDR1 is LGHDT, CDR2 YNNKEL (reference sequence). Trimming shortened V by 4 bases and J by 4 bases, and 14 bases separated the two germline ends. CDR3 DNA, as far as it was read: TGTGCCAGCAGCCTCAACCCCACAGTTTACAATGAG. Translated, it gives CASSLNPTVYNE. The complete CDR3 reads CASSLNPTVYNEQFF.

On this clone itself: With the read ending 3 residues before the CDR3 end, the germline J gene is used to fill in that end. V and J are TRBV7-9 and TRBJ1-2; a possible D gene is TRBD1 (5 bases). The CDR3 has 13 amino acids. Germline assignment: CDR1 SEHNR and CDR2 FQNEAQ (reference sequence). The covered CDR3 bases are TGTGCCAGCAGCTTAGTTGCAGGGTACGGC. This translates into CASSLVAGYG. The whole CDR3 reads CASSLVAGYGYTF.

Concerning this clone: The read ends 3 residues early relative to the CDR3; the germline J gene fills the gap. V gene TRBV19 combines with J gene TRBJ2-1, with 9 bases matching TRBD1. After removal of 4 bases from V and 5 bases from J, the junction contained 9 bases not matched to a gene. Germline-derived CDR1 and CDR2 are LNHDA and SQIVND (reference sequence). There are 16 residues in the CDR3. The CDR3 bases that were read are TGTGCCAGTAGTAAGGGCGGACAGGGGTACAACAATGAG. Its translation: CASSKGGQGYNNE. The CDR3 as a whole reads CASSKGGQGYNNEQFF.

As regards this clone: From the germline J gene comes the end of the CDR3, since the read stops 3 residues before it. The chain combines TRBV5-1 with TRBJ1-2, with 9 nucleotides matching TRBD1. Looked up from germline, CDR1 is SGHRS and CDR2 is YFSETQ. The length of the CDR3 is 16 residues. V dropped 6 bases and J dropped 7; count of bases not matched to a gene: 16. CDR3 bases read: TGCGCCAGCAACATCGGGGACAGGGACCCATACTTTGGC. Its protein product is CASNIGDRDPYFG. The CDR3 in full is CASNIGDRDPYFGYTF.

As concerns this clone: The read is 3 residues too short to cover the CDR3 end, so that end is filled in from the germline J gene. V and J are TRBV7-3 and TRBJ2-2; the match to TRBD1 covers 7 bases. V shed 6 bases and J 7 bases; nucleotides not matched to a gene: 2. The CDR3 is 12 residues long. Germline assignment: CDR1 SGHTA and CDR2 FQGTGA. CDR3 DNA, as far as it was read: TGTGCCAGCAGACAGGGGAACGGGGAG. Translated: CASRQGNGE. The whole CDR3 sequence reads CASRQGNGELFF.

The part of the CDR3 DNA that was read is TGTGCCAGCAGCTTAGAATCGCAGGGTTACGAG. It codes for CASSLESQGYE. The whole CDR3 protein reads CASSLESQGYEQYF. The V and J genes are TRBV11-2 and TRBJ2-7; D perhaps matches TRBD1 (5 bases). The sequence runs out 3 residues before the end of the CDR3; the remainder is reconstructed from the germline J gene. The CDR3 covers 14 residues. Deletions cut 0 bases from V and 4 bases from J, with 10 bases between. Germline loops: CDR1 SGHAT, CDR2 FQNNGV.